The table lists the clone carrying this TCR beta chain with many counts. Indicated time point: newly diagnosed GD, antithyroid drugs for less than 3 months. The TCR library was made from RNA that had been extracted from PBMCs in TRIzol. This sample stems from a study of regulatory T cells in long-lasting Graves disease. V dropped 4 bases and J dropped 3 bases, with 15 bases sitting between them. The CDR3 has 16 residues. The germline CDR1 and CDR2 sequences are MDHEN and SYDVKM. Library construction for TCR beta used iRepertoire HTBI primers and Arm-PCR of CDR3 regions. TCRdb fed the multiplex PCR reads into MiXCR, producing one record per CDR3 protein. The repertoire holds some 340,000 distinct CDR3 sequences, with 12% as singletons. The same specimen was also included in a second study, on T cells in Graves' hyperthyroidism and ophthalmopathy. That paper notes: Uncontrolled infection, other autoimmune disease, pregnancy or lactation disqualified patients from enrolment. Clonotypes that were expanded in thyroid above 0.001 mostly appeared in blood too.

The sequence was collected from a woman in her late teens or twenties with Graves disease. The rearrangement joins TRBV28 to TRBJ2-2; D not certain. The source material was peripheral blood mononuclear cells (PBMCs), sampled at new diagnosis, from a patient treated with antithyroid drugs. DNA of the CDR3: TGTGCCAGCAGTTCGGCAGCATCCCCCGACACCGGGGAGCTGTTTTTT. Amino acid sequence: CASSSAASPDTGELFF. Together with reference TRBV28 and TRBJ2-2, the CDR3 gives the full variable domain: DVKVTQSSRYLVKRTGEKVFLECVQDMDHENMFWYRQDPGLGLRLIYFSYDVKMKEKGDIPEGYSVSREKKERFSLILESASTNQTSMYLCASSSAASPDTGELFFGEGSRLTVL.